The rows below give T cell receptor beta chains drawn from one sample of a study of response to subunit inactivated influenza vaccine. TCRdb re-derived calls from the RT-PCR reads in MiXCR, one entry per CDR3 protein. The sample has 150,000 to 200,000 distinct CDR3 sequences, 12% seen once. A further study also used this sample, focusing on T cells expressing NK-cell markers.

This sample comprised CD8+ T cells sorted from PBMCs, obtained roughly 13 days after vaccination. The receptors stem from a man aged 50 or older who received an inactivated influenza vaccine. The CDR3 runs from the conserved cysteine through the conserved F or W. D genes are given only for firm matches.

cdr3_aa j_call d_call v_call
CASSSGQTINEQFF TRBJ2-1 - TRBV12-3/TRBV12-4
CASSLMGTEAFF TRBJ1-1 - TRBV7-9
CATSDIGQNEKLFF TRBJ1-4 - TRBV15
CASSLGRIYGYTF TRBJ1-2 - TRBV28
CSARKPETQYF TRBJ2-5 - TRBV20-1
CASSFLAGVTGELFF TRBJ2-2 TRBD2 TRBV27
CASSSRESGGPTDTQYF TRBJ2-3 TRBD2 TRBV5-1
CASWGGQTSYEQYF TRBJ2-7 - TRBV6-2/TRBV6-3
CASSEIGKTYEQYF TRBJ2-7 - TRBV7-7
CATPGGTGGFAYEQYF TRBJ2-7 TRBD1 TRBV24-1
CASSQDTGGFGEQYF TRBJ2-7 TRBD1 TRBV14
CASSAGGLEQFF TRBJ2-1 TRBD1 TRBV12-3/TRBV12-4
CASSQGSRSPNEQFF TRBJ2-1 - TRBV3-1
CASSSERTEAFF TRBJ1-1 - TRBV12-3/TRBV12-4
CASSVILGRSMNEQFF TRBJ2-1 - TRBV9
CASSELSGSSYNEQFF TRBJ2-1 TRBD2 TRBV10-2
CASSLSTFGQGVNGYTF TRBJ1-2 TRBD1 TRBV27
CASSQERSDRVENSPLHF TRBJ1-6 TRBD1 TRBV4-3
CASSLRNSVADTQYF TRBJ2-3 - TRBV7-2
CASSATTLTYEQYF TRBJ2-7 - TRBV5-6
CASSLMLAGGQETQYF TRBJ2-5 TRBD2 TRBV12-3/TRBV12-4
CSVTSSGNYEQYF TRBJ2-7 TRBD2 TRBV29-1
CASTLDRDYTGELFF TRBJ2-2 TRBD1 TRBV28
CASRGLASYNEQFF TRBJ2-1 - TRBV6-1
CSVGGISASGYTF TRBJ1-2 - TRBV29-1
CASSLRQGMNTEAFF TRBJ1-1 - TRBV12-3/TRBV12-4
CASSLARTDTQYF TRBJ2-3 - TRBV12-3/TRBV12-4
CATSDARSYEQYF TRBJ2-7 - TRBV24-1
CASSYGLAGSYEQYF TRBJ2-7 TRBD2 TRBV6-5
CASSQEINEQFF TRBJ2-1 - TRBV4-1
CASSHAGYEQFF TRBJ2-1 - TRBV4-1
CASSRRVWEETQYF TRBJ2-5 - TRBV12-3/TRBV12-4
CASSLGDGGGPGNEQFF TRBJ2-1 - TRBV7-8
CASRKTGSNTEAFF TRBJ1-1 TRBD1 TRBV6-2/TRBV6-3
CASSVEVTRQETQYF TRBJ2-5 - TRBV9
CASIPGLITDTQYF TRBJ2-3 - TRBV12-3/TRBV12-4
CASSRRQDSPYEQYF TRBJ2-7 - TRBV3-1
CASSLDTGGSYNEQFF TRBJ2-1 TRBD1 TRBV5-8
CASSLERNSYEQYF TRBJ2-7 - TRBV7-2
CASSQPPGQSPGDTQYF TRBJ2-3 - TRBV4-1
CASSSGKTNEQFF TRBJ2-1 - TRBV6-2/TRBV6-3
CSVGQMNTEAFF TRBJ1-1 TRBD1 TRBV29-1
CASSLDNVAAYNEQFF TRBJ2-1 - TRBV11-2
CASSYTGWNEQFF TRBJ2-1 - TRBV6-2/TRBV6-3
CASSLGHRENIQYF TRBJ2-4 - TRBV12-3/TRBV12-4
CATSQGVEASNQPQHF TRBJ1-5 - TRBV15
CASSQDLQQYEQYF TRBJ2-7 - TRBV4-3
CSASGTENYGYTF TRBJ1-2 TRBD1 TRBV20-1
CASRDRGSSYNEQFF TRBJ2-1 TRBD1 TRBV2
CASKVSGGGNQPQHF TRBJ1-5 TRBD1 TRBV2
CASSFHSTGELFF TRBJ2-2 - TRBV27
CATSPYRQGIYGYTF TRBJ1-2 TRBD1 TRBV15
CASSLFLGSTYEQYF TRBJ2-7 - TRBV6-5
CASSQPPGGGGSPLHF TRBJ1-6 - TRBV4-1
CASRQGADTQYF TRBJ2-3 TRBD1 TRBV19
CASSSRDGTYEQYF TRBJ2-7 - TRBV6-2/TRBV6-3
CANGRDRESNEQFF TRBJ2-1 TRBD1 TRBV13
CASSFSRFDTQYF TRBJ2-3 - TRBV27